The 4 T cell receptor beta chains below were found in one sample sequenced in a study of T cells in narcolepsy (dated 2018 in TCRdb). Library generation was performed with the immunoSEQ multiplex PCR assay. TCRdb's version of the immuneACCESS table is confined to in-frame rearrangements and falls short of the full clone set. An unresolved V gene accounts for under half of the shortfall where checked; the remainder is of unknown origin. The sample profile shows 15,000 to 20,000 clones; around 77% of them were found once. The ten largest clones take up around 15% of the sample. The sequencing input was CD45RA- memory CD8+ T cells from PBMCs. The cell subset or site label for this specimen denotes: memory T cells sorted ex vivo from peripheral blood. These receptors all come from a human donor with narcolepsy.

This clone was recorded a few times. The J gene is TRBJ1-5, the V gene TRBV5-4, with 8 bases aligning to TRBD1. This CDR3 spans 14 amino acids. Germline CDR1 reads SGHNT; CDR2 reads YYREEE (reference sequence). Trimming cost V 3 bases and J 5 bases; bases outside gene matches: 4. The CDR3 spells CASSSGRGHQPQHF. The CDR3 DNA sequence: TGTGCCAGCAGCTCTGGCAGGGGGCATCAGCCCCAGCATTTT.

J is TRBJ2-3 and V is TRBV9; the D call may be TRBD1 or TRBD2 (5 bases each). CDR1 and CDR2 from the germline V gene are SGDLS and YYNGEE. This CDR3 contains 14 residues. V lost 0 bases and J 0 bases, leaving 5 bases between the germline ends. CDR3 region: CASSVGGSTDTQYF. CDR3 in DNA: TGTGCCAGCAGCGTAGGGGGGAGCACAGATACGCAGTATTTT. The whole variable domain, filled in from reference TRBV9 and TRBJ2-3, reads DSGVTQTPKHLITATGQRVTLRCSPRSGDLSVYWYQQSLDQGLQFLIQYYNGEERAKGNILERFSAQQFPDLHSELNLSSLELGDSALYFCASSVGGSTDTQYFGPGTRLTVL.

The J gene is TRBJ1-1, the V gene TRBV5-6; 9 bases map to TRBD1. V lost 0 bases and J lost 5; bases outside the gene matches: 8. Germline V gene data show CDR1 as SGHDT and CDR2 as YYEEEE. The CDR3 loop spans 16 amino acids. CDR3 sequence: CASSLADRGFWTEAFF. The DNA of the CDR3 is TGTGCCAGCAGCTTGGCAGACAGGGGGTTTTGGACTGAAGCTTTCTTT.

Comments on this clone: This could be a read error, since a much larger clone is one nucleotide away. The chain joins TRBV4-1 to TRBJ2-5; D is undetermined. The DNA end lines up better with TRBJ2-7; the J call may be wrong. Germline CDR1 reads MGHRA; CDR2 reads YSYEKL. The CDR3 spans 15 residues. CDR3: CASSQDSAATYEQYF. CDR3 sequence (DNA): TGCGCCAGCAGCCAAGATTCAGCTGCCACCTACGAGCAGTACTTC.